This T cell receptor (beta chain) is drawn from a study of OX40 agonist ivuxolimab in advanced cancers. Overall study: In this cohort, patients received ivuxolimab, an agonistic anti-OX40 (CD134) antibody. Findings and caveats of the study: Compared with CD4+, CD8+ T cells on average had more expanded clones. With doses of 0.1 to 3.0 mg/kg, CD4+ and CD8+ blood T cells had undergone clonal expansion by week 6.

CDR1 SGDLS and CDR2 YYNGEE come from the germline V gene. V shed 3 bases, J shed 2 bases, and the junction held 4 bases outside the gene matches. This CDR3 comprises 16 residues. Profiled with immunoSEQ multiplex PCR; TCRdb holds only in-frame clones, not every one. The profile covers about 46,000 clones, with around 77% appearing a single time and roughly 2.7% taken by the ten largest. A remark on this clone: What it recognizes is unknown.

Blood samples were obtained at baseline, cycle 4 day 1, and cycle 7 day 1. This TCR came from an adult with an advanced solid tumor such as melanoma, head and neck, liver or kidney cancer. The sample in question was CD4+ or CD8+ T cells sorted from blood, obtained in a trial of the OX40 agonist ivuxolimab. This chain links TRBV9 with TRBJ2-2; 10 nucleotides line up with TRBD2. CDR3 sequence: CASSGGLAVNTGELFF. CDR3 coding DNA: TGTGCCAGCAGCGGCGGACTAGCGGTAAACACCGGGGAGCTGTTTTTT.